A single sample gave rise to the 26 T cell receptor beta chains below, sequenced in a study of CD8 T cells in ankylosing spondylitis. A single record per CDR3 protein comes from TCRdb applying MiXCR to the 5' RACE reads. The data show some 90,000 distinct CDR3 sequences, with around 30% seen just once and around 59% held by the top ten. Source material: blood, either unsorted or a sorted T cell fraction (not recorded which). These receptors were collected from a male donor with ankylosing spondylitis or in good health (not recorded which).

This chain connects TRBV20-1 to TRBJ1-6; 8 bases are a match to TRBD1. Unmatched junction bases numbered 7, after V lost 3 bases and J lost 3 bases. The CDR3 totals 16 residues. Germline lookup yields CDR1 DFQATT and CDR2 SNEGSKA (reference sequence). CDR3 nucleotides: TGCAGTGCTAGGCGCAGGGGGCTCTACTATAATTCACCCCTCCACTTT. Protein: CSARRRGLYYNSPLHF.

The V and J genes are TRBV13 and TRBJ1-1; possibly TRBD1 for D (5 bases). Trimming left V 6 bases short and J 1 base short, with 15 bases between. Germline V CDR1 and CDR2: PRHDT, FYEKMQ (reference sequence). This CDR3 spans 15 amino acids. As DNA, the CDR3 is TGTGCCAGCAGGGGAGAGGGGAGTGAGAACACTGAAGCTTTCTTT. Residues: CASRGEGSENTEAFF. The full variable domain, in which reference TRBV13 and TRBJ1-1 provide the parts outside the CDR3, is AAGVIQSPRHLIKEKRETATLKCYPIPRHDTVYWYQQGPGQDPQFLISFYEKMQSDKGSIPDRFSAQQFSDYHSELNMSSLELGDSALYFCASRGEGSENTEAFFGQGTRLTVV.

This clonotype showed up just a few times. The rearrangement links TRBV6-6 to TRBJ2-1; TRBD1 might be the D (6 bases). CDR1 and CDR2 (germline): MNHNY, SVGAGI (reference sequence). The CDR3 spans 12 residues. The V end was cut by 8 bases, the J end by 6 bases, with 11 bases between. The CDR3 loop reads CASWQGFNEQFF. CDR3 sequence (DNA): TGTGCCAGCTGGCAGGGGTTCAATGAGCAGTTCTTC.

This clonotype was seen only a few times. This chain joins TRBV20-1 and TRBJ2-1; D call uncertain. CDR1 is DFQATT, CDR2 SNEGSKA, per germline (reference sequence). This CDR3 has 14 residues. With 6 bases removed from V and 5 bases from J, the gap between germline ends came to 17 bases. CDR3: CSASRDGENNEQFF. CDR3 in DNA: TGCAGTGCCAGTAGGGATGGGGAAAACAATGAGCAGTTCTTC.

This clonotype has just a few counts. The chain uses TRBV27 and TRBJ2-7; 9 positions match TRBD2. CDR1 is MNHEY and CDR2 is SMNVEV in the germline V gene (reference sequence). V lost 3 bases to trimming and J lost 5 bases; unmatched junction nucleotides: 2. This CDR3 has 13 residues. CDR3 protein: CASSFASGNEQYF. The CDR3 DNA reads TGTGCCAGCAGTTTCGCTAGCGGGAACGAGCAGTACTTC.

The chain joins TRBV29-1 to TRBJ1-1; D may be TRBD1 (5 bases). Trimming took 4 bases from V and 0 from J, leaving 15 bases between them. This CDR3 contains 15 residues. Looked up from germline, CDR1 is SQVTM and CDR2 is ANQGSEA. For the CDR3, the DNA is TGCAGCGTTGGGCAGGCTGGGGGGATGAACACTGAAGCTTTCTTT. It specifies CSVGQAGGMNTEAFF.

The V call is TRBV10-2, the J call TRBJ2-1; 8 bases are shared with TRBD2. V lost 7 bases, J lost 5 bases, and 10 bases stayed unmatched. The CDR3 consists of 15 residues. Per the germline V gene, CDR1 is WSHSY and CDR2 is SAAADI. The CDR3 nucleotides are TGCGCCAGCAAAGTTGGCGGGGGGTACGACAATGAGCAGTTCTTC. Protein: CASKVGGGYDNEQFF.

The chain couples TRBV7-9 to TRBJ1-5; D is ambiguous. Germline CDR1 is SEHNR and CDR2 is FQNEAQ (reference sequence). V lost 5 bases and J lost 4, with 12 bases in between. The CDR3 sequence is 14 residues long. The CDR3, as DNA: TGTGCCAGCAGCCCGTCGCAGGAAAATCAGCCCCAGCATTTT. As protein: CASSPSQENQPQHF.

This clonotype has a count of ten or more. The chain combines TRBV7-8 with TRBJ2-3; perhaps TRBD2 as D (5 bases). Per the germline V gene, CDR1 is SGHVS and CDR2 is FQNEAQ. Trimming shortened V by 3 bases and J by 1 base, and 11 bases separated the two germline ends. There are 15 residues in the CDR3. The CDR3 nucleotides are TGTGCCAGCAGCTTCGTGGGAGAAGGCACAGATACGCAGTATTTT. This encodes CASSFVGEGTDTQYF. Combining the CDR3 with reference TRBV7-8 and TRBJ2-3 gives the whole variable domain GAGVSQSPRYKVAKRGQDVALRCDPISGHVSLFWYQQALGQGPEFLTYFQNEAQLDKSGLPSDRFFAERPEGSVSTLKIQRTQQEDSAVYLCASSFVGEGTDTQYFGPGTRLTVL.

The V gene is TRBV7-3, the J gene TRBJ2-3; 10 positions agree with TRBD2. Trimming at V came to 5 bases and at J to 1 base, leaving 3 bases not matched to a gene. Germline V lookup: CDR1 SGHTA, CDR2 FQGTGA. There are 15 residues in the CDR3. The CDR3 is CASSLGLAGTDTQYF. As DNA, the CDR3 is TGTGCCAGCAGCCTCGGACTAGCGGGCACAGATACGCAGTATTTT.

V and J are TRBV7-2 and TRBJ2-7; 8 positions match TRBD1. The length of the CDR3 is 17 residues. Losses at the gene ends were 2 bases for V and 2 bases for J; bases not matched to a gene: 11. Germline V gene data show CDR1 as SGHTA and CDR2 as FQGNSA. The CDR3 protein is CASSLTPSPGQAYEQYF. In DNA form, the CDR3 reads TGTGCCAGCAGCTTAACCCCTTCTCCGGGACAGGCCTACGAGCAGTACTTC. Complete variable domain (other parts from reference TRBV7-2 and TRBJ2-7): GAGVSQSPSNKVTEKGKDVELRCDPISGHTALYWYRQSLGQGLEFLIYFQGNSAPDKSGLPSDRFSAERTGGSVSTLTIQRTQQEDSAVYLCASSLTPSPGQAYEQYFGPGTRLTVT.

The table lists this clonotype with a few counts. The chain links TRBV20-1 to TRBJ2-1, with 8 bases that match TRBD2. V shed 5 bases, J shed 2 bases, and the junction held 2 bases outside the gene matches. The CDR3 contains 13 residues. Germline-derived CDR1 and CDR2 are DFQATT and SNEGSKA (reference sequence). The CDR3 loop reads CSASGLAYNEQFF. CDR3 sequence (DNA): TGCAGTGCTTCGGGACTAGCCTACAATGAGCAGTTCTTC.

This clonotype was detected a few times. This chain links TRBV9 with TRBJ2-1; D might be TRBD2 (6 bases). The CDR3 extends over 16 amino acids. The germline gives CDR1 SGDLS, CDR2 YYNGEE. Trimming removed 2 bases from V and 0 bases from J, with 12 bases in between. CDR3 bases: TGTGCCAGCAGCGTCTCGGGAGAAAGCTCCTACAATGAGCAGTTCTTC. This encodes CASSVSGESSYNEQFF.

This clonotype showed up just a few times. J is TRBJ2-1 and V is TRBV3-1; D gene ambiguous. Germline CDR1 LGHDT, CDR2 YNNKEL (reference sequence). The CDR3 is 13 residues long. V was shortened by 1 base and J by 9 bases, with 10 bases between the two germline ends. The CDR3 region is CASSQGYQREQFF. The CDR3 DNA sequence: TGTGCCAGCAGCCAAGGGTACCAGCGTGAGCAGTTCTTC.

Only a few counts were recorded for this clonotype. The rearrangement joins TRBV29-1 to TRBJ2-6; TRBD1 is a possible D gene (6 bases). Trimming took off 4 bases at V and 4 bases at J, with 11 bases between the two ends. CDR1 is SQVTM, CDR2 ANQGSEA, per germline. This CDR3 contains 14 residues. The CDR3 DNA reads as TGCAGCGTTGTATCAGGGGCAGGGGCCAACGTCCTGACTTTC. It encodes CSVVSGAGANVLTF.

This rearrangement joins TRBV6-5 to TRBJ1-1, with D unresolved. Germline loops: CDR1 MNHEY, CDR2 SVGAGI. Trimming cost V 3 bases and J 3 bases, with 8 bases left between them. The CDR3 sequence is 13 residues long. CDR3 DNA: TGTGCCAGCAGTTATAGGTGGGACACTGAAGCTTTCTTT. Protein product: CASSYRWDTEAFF.

A few counts support this clonotype. The chain is built from TRBV7-9 and TRBJ2-7; TRBD1 agrees at 7 bases. J lost 5 bases, V lost 5 bases, and 9 bases had no gene match. CDR3 size: 14 residues. CDR1 and CDR2 from the germline V gene are SEHNR and FQNEAQ (reference sequence). Here the CDR3 reads CASSGADRVHEQYF. The CDR3 region has the DNA TGTGCCAGCAGCGGGGCCGACAGGGTCCACGAGCAGTACTTC. The full variable domain, rest sourced from reference TRBV7-9 and TRBJ2-7, is DTGVSQNPRHKITKRGQNVTFRCDPISEHNRLYWYRQTLGQGPEFLTYFQNEAQLEKSRLLSDRFSAERPKGSFSTLEIQRTEQGDSAMYLCASSGADRVHEQYFGPGTRLTVT.

This chain connects TRBV4-2 to TRBJ2-3; D call uncertain. The CDR3 has 14 amino acids. In germline, CDR1 is LGHNA, CDR2 YNFKEQ. Trimming left V 4 bases short and J 3 bases short, with 11 bases between. The CDR3 DNA follows: TGTGCCAGCAGCCTCCGAGTCAGGACAGATACGCAGTATTTT. As protein: CASSLRVRTDTQYF.

This clonotype was counted only a few times. The rearrangement links TRBV20-1 to TRBJ2-3, with 8 bases that match TRBD1. From germline, CDR1 is DFQATT and CDR2 SNEGSKA (reference sequence). V lost 6 bases and J lost 6; bases outside the gene matches: 8. This CDR3 region has 13 residues. CDR3 loop: CSAPQGGSDTQYF. CDR3 nucleotide sequence: TGCAGTGCCCCACAGGGGGGATCGGATACGCAGTATTTT.

The DNA of the CDR3 is TGCGCCAGCAGCCCCCCGGGGGATGTCGAGCAGTACTTC. It encodes CASSPPGDVEQYF. The rearrangement links TRBV4-1 to TRBJ2-7; tentatively, D is TRBD2 (6 bases). The CDR3 loop spans 13 amino acids. Germline lookup yields CDR1 MGHRA and CDR2 YSYEKL. V dropped 4 bases and J dropped 6 bases, with 13 bases sitting between them.

J is TRBJ2-1 and V is TRBV15, with D possibly matching TRBD2 (6 bases). The CDR3 has 16 amino acids. V lost 3 bases and J lost 2, with 14 bases in between. Germline V gene data show CDR1 as LNHNV and CDR2 as YYDKDF (reference sequence). DNA for the CDR3: TGTGCCACCAGCAGGCAGACGGGAGTACCCTACAATGAGCAGTTCTTC. Amino acid sequence: CATSRQTGVPYNEQFF.

The chain combines TRBV10-3 with TRBJ1-1, with D possibly being TRBD1 (5 bases). Germline assignment: CDR1 ENHRY and CDR2 SYGVKD. CDR3 size: 17 residues. Trimming stripped 0 bases from V and 5 bases from J, with 19 bases between. The CDR3 reads CAISESTRRGRGTEAFF. The CDR3 region has the DNA TGTGCCATCAGTGAGTCGACAAGGAGGGGACGAGGAACTGAAGCTTTCTTT.

This chain joins TRBV6-2 or TRBV6-3 and TRBJ2-5; 9 nucleotides agree with TRBD1. After removal of 2 bases from V and 1 base from J, the junction contained 5 bases not matched to a gene. CDR3 length: 16 amino acids. The V gene's germline CDR1 is MNHEY and CDR2 SVGEGT. CDR3 region: CASSYGTGKFQETQYF. The CDR3 DNA is TGTGCCAGCAGTTACGGGACAGGGAAATTCCAAGAGACCCAGTACTTC.

This clonotype has a handful of counts. J is TRBJ2-2 and V is TRBV5-5; D perhaps matches TRBD2 (6 bases). Germline CDR1 and CDR2: SGHKS and YYEKEE (reference sequence). Trimming took 4 bases from V and 0 from J, leaving 10 bases between them. The length of the CDR3 is 15 residues. This chain's CDR3 is CASSPGDPNTGELFF. The CDR3 nucleotides are TGTGCCAGCAGCCCGGGGGACCCGAACACCGGGGAGCTGTTTTTT.

This clonotype was found a few times. The chain is built from TRBV5-1 and TRBJ2-1; 11 nucleotides match TRBD2. The germline V gene encodes CDR1 SGHRS and CDR2 YFSETQ. V lost 2 bases and J lost 5; bases outside the gene matches: 3. The CDR3 spans 15 residues. The chain's CDR3 is CASSFTSGRNNEQFF. As DNA, the CDR3 is TGCGCCAGCAGCTTCACTAGCGGGAGAAACAATGAGCAGTTCTTC.

As DNA, the CDR3 is TGTGCCAGCCCTCCAGGGAGGATCTACGAGCAGTACTTC. Translation: CASPPGRIYEQYF. The chain links TRBV25-1 to TRBJ2-7; TRBD2 is a possible D gene (6 bases). The CDR3 contains 13 residues. The V end was cut by 8 bases, the J end by 3 bases, with 14 bases between. Germline CDR1 MGHDK, CDR2 SYGVNS.